The 6 T cell receptor beta chains reported below all come from one sample, sequenced in a study of T cell repertoires in cytomegalovirus infection. From the reads, TCRdb called clonotypes with MiXCR, one entry per CDR3 protein. Of roughly 150,000 distinct CDR3 sequences in the sample, 23% are singletons; the top ten hold over 9.5%. Sequenced material: PBMCs. The receptors were sampled from a human donor in good health (CMV status not recorded). Some clones in this sample may be carry-over from other donors' samples.

V and J are TRBV2 and TRBJ2-3; D is ambiguous. Trimming cost V 2 bases and J 2 bases, with 11 bases left between them. The CDR3 is 15 residues long. Germline loops: CDR1 SNHLY, CDR2 FYNNEI. CDR3 residues: CASSEILAVTDTQYF. The CDR3 nucleotides read TGTGCCAGCAGTGAAATACTGGCCGTCACAGATACGCAGTATTTT.

This clonotype was observed a handful of times. This chain connects TRBV5-6 to TRBJ1-5; D unresolved. V was trimmed by 0 bases and J by 3 bases, leaving 7 bases between them. This CDR3 spans 14 amino acids. The germline V gene encodes CDR1 SGHDT and CDR2 YYEEEE. CDR3 in amino acids: CASSLGGPNQPQHF. The CDR3 bases are TGTGCCAGCAGCTTGGGTGGCCCCAATCAGCCCCAGCATTTT.

V gene TRBV6-5 combines with J gene TRBJ2-5; D tentatively reads TRBD1 or TRBD2 (5 bases each). Trimming shortened V by 6 bases and J by 5 bases, and 16 bases separated the two germline ends. This CDR3 spans 14 amino acids. Germline V gene data show CDR1 as MNHEY and CDR2 as SVGAGI. The CDR3, as DNA: TGTGCCAGCAGGCCCCTGGGTTGGGGGGAGACCCAGTACTTC. Residues: CASRPLGWGETQYF.

This chain connects TRBV18 to TRBJ2-1; 7 bases align to TRBD1. Germline CDR1 and CDR2: KGHSH and LQKENI. V lost 7 bases, J lost 6 bases, and 9 bases stayed unmatched. The CDR3 runs 14 residues. The CDR3: CASYETGTPNEQFF. Here the CDR3 DNA reads TGTGCCAGCTATGAGACAGGGACCCCCAATGAGCAGTTCTTC.

This clonotype was observed a handful of times. The chain carries TRBV7-6 and TRBJ1-1; 8 nucleotides agree with TRBD1. This CDR3 spans 13 amino acids. Germline-derived CDR1 and CDR2 are SGHVS and FNYEAQ. After removal of 4 bases from V and 7 bases from J, the junction contained 5 bases not matched to a gene. This CDR3 reads CASSSGQGGEAFF. CDR3 nucleotide sequence: TGTGCCAGCAGCTCCGGACAGGGCGGTGAAGCTTTCTTT.

The chain carries TRBV30 and TRBJ2-5; D is unresolved. Germline CDR1 GTSNPN, CDR2 SVGIG (reference sequence). This CDR3 is built from 11 residues. The V end lost 3 bases, the J end lost 2 bases, and 4 bases lay between the germline ends. The CDR3 region has the DNA TGTGCCTGGAGGCAGCAAGAGACCCAGTACTTC. Translating gives CAWRQQETQYF.